The sequence of this T cell receptor beta chain was determined in a study of vaccination effects on CD4 cells after COVID-19 (dated 2022 in TCRdb). Notes on the research overall: To identify antigen-specific CD4+ T cell clonotypes by their expansion, the ViraFEST assay first stimulated PBMC with viral peptide pools and then applied TCR sequencing. Altogether, 10 COVID-19 convalescent patients and several SARS-CoV-2-naive healthy vaccine recipients made up the full study. Post-vaccine samples across the study were collected a median of 72 days after the second dose, with a range of 14 to 241. The study compared SARS-CoV-2 spike-specific CD4+ TCR repertoires before and after mRNA vaccination in COVID-19 convalescent patients and infection-naive vaccine recipients. Each well held more than 1.5 million PBMC cultured in IMDM containing about 5.5% human AB serum, around 9.3 IU/ml IL-2 and gentamicin, along with around 11 ug/ml peptides. Cultures from other donors in the study were sequenced using the Oncomine TCR Beta short-read assay on an Illumina iSeq 100.

Concerning this clone: Its antigen has not been determined. No base quality information exists; no much larger clone differs at one position.

The CDR3 covers 13 residues, taking in both the cysteine and the phenylalanine. Only the CDR3 DNA stays, 39 bases, in frame from base 1. V is pared back by 3 bases and J by 5 bases, with 8 bases lying between the germline termini. After 10 to 11 days of culture, CD4+ T cells were isolated with the EasySep CD4+ T cell isolation kit. Two doses of either the BNT162b2 or the mRNA-1273 mRNA SARS-CoV-2 vaccine were administered to participants. None of the healthy vaccine recipients had a prior SARS-CoV-2 infection, which was confirmed by nucleocapsid antibody tests that came back negative both before and after vaccination. On days 3 and 7, half of the culture medium was replaced with fresh IL-2-containing medium. Each peptide stimulation condition was cultured in triplicate wells unless otherwise noted. Using Ficoll-Paque Plus gradient centrifugation, PBMC were separated from whole blood and then either used fresh or cryopreserved at -140C. Genomic DNA was extracted from cultured CD4+ T cells with the QIAamp micro DNA kit.

What the authors observed across the whole study: Among healthy vaccine recipients, nearly all vaccine-induced clones were SARS-CoV-2 mono-reactive, and just 1 of 255 was cross-reactive with common cold coronaviruses. Clones induced by infection and clones induced by vaccination both contracted markedly at late timepoints after vaccination, which fits with T cell responses waning over time. The study was limited by a small number of convalescent patients, and early post-infection timepoints were lacking.

The library relied on the immunoSEQ multiplex PCR assay. TCR beta CDR3 sequencing was performed on DNA from the cultured, isolated CD4+ T cells. The authors' pipeline ran thus. Non-productive TCR sequences were discarded, and reads were trimmed to the CDR3 region, with only CDR3s of 7 or more amino acids retained. Antigen-specific clonotypes were identified with the MANAFEST web app by comparing expansion in peptide wells against reference cultures. Positive clones required FDR<0.05 expansion versus reference and all other wells, odds ratio above 5, and frequency above 0.1% in two replicate wells. Cross-reactive clonotypes were defined as significantly expanded in SARS-CoV-2 spike wells and in at least one common cold coronavirus spike condition. Using the stringdist R package, CDR3 similarity was measured by Levenshtein distance, and unrooted trees were constructed with ape in R 3.6.1. This is the immuneACCESS table as TCRdb keeps it, with only in-frame sequences that have V and J called. A part of the clones is gone; compared with another copy, unresolved V genes explain less than half, and the rest is unexplained. V and J calls and clone size follow that table, whereas D and trimming were derived from the DNA. This sample has about 73,000 clones in its table, and roughly 73% of those were observed once. Of the sample, 2% to 3% falls within the top ten clones.

Sequenced here: CD4+ T cells from PBMCs cultured without peptide, sampled after COVID-19 vaccination. The chain is made from TRBV12-3 or TRBV12-4 and TRBJ1-5; no confident D gene assignment can be made. The receptor was derived from a human donor who received a COVID-19 vaccine. CDR3 reads: CASSFDGYQPQHF. The sequence in DNA is TGTGCCAGCAGTTTTGATGGGTATCAGCCCCAGCATTTT.